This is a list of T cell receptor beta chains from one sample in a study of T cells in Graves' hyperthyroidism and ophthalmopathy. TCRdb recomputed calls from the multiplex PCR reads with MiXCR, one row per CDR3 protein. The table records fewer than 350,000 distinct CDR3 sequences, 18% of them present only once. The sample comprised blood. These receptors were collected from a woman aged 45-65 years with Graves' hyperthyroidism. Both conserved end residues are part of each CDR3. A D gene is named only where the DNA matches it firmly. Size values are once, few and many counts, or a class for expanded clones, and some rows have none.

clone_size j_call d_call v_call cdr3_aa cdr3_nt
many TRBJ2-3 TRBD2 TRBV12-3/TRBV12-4 CASSLGGGAADTQYF TGTGCCAGCAGTTTGGGCGGGGGGGCTGCAGATACGCAGTATTTT
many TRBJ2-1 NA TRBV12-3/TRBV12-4 CASRHDTGNEQFF TGTGCCAGCAGGCACGATACAGGGAATGAGCAGTTCTTC
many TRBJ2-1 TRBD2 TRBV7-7 CASSRTSGSNEQFF TGTGCTAGCAGCCGGACTAGCGGGAGCAATGAGCAGTTCTTC
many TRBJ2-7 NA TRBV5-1 CASSLAGSHEQYF TGCGCCAGCAGCTTGGCAGGGTCCCACGAGCAGTACTTC
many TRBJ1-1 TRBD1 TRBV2 CASSLTGNEAFF TGTGCCAGCAGTTTGACAGGGAATGAAGCTTTCTTT
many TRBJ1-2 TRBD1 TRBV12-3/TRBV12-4 CASSSDRGSDGYTF TGTGCCAGCAGTTCCGACAGGGGGTCGGATGGCTACACCTTC
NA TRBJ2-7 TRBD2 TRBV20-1 CSAIQPLAGTSYEQYF TGCAGTGCTATCCAACCACTAGCGGGGACTTCCTACGAGCAGTACTTC
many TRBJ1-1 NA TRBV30 CAWSEVEAFF TGTGCCTGGAGTGAAGTTGAAGCTTTCTTT
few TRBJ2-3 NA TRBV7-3 CASSHRGATDTQYF TGTGCCAGCAGCCATCGGGGGGCGACAGATACGCAGTATTTT
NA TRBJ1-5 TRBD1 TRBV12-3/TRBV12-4 CASSLEGASQPQHF TGTGCCAGCAGTTTAGAGGGGGCCAGTCAGCCCCAGCATTTT
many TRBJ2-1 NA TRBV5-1 CASRYAGSGGYNEQFF TGCGCCAGCAGGTATGCGGGTAGCGGAGGCTACAATGAGCAGTTCTTC
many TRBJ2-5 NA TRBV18 CASSPPALETQYF TGTGCCAGCTCACCACCGGCCTTGGAGACCCAGTACTTC
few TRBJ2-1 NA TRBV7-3 CASSLNSGFTNEQFF TGTGCCAGCAGCTTAAATTCGGGTTTTACAAATGAGCAGTTCTTC
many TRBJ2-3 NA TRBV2 CASSDSPESTDTQYF TGTGCCAGCAGTGATAGTCCAGAGAGCACAGATACGCAGTATTTT
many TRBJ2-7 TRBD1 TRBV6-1 CASRQGVDYEQYF TGTGCCAGCAGACAGGGGGTTGACTACGAGCAGTACTTC
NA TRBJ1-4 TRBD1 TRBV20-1 CSAAGTGYEKLFF TGCAGTGCTGCCGGGACAGGTTACGAAAAACTGTTTTTT
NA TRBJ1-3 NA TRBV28 CASSLKAGKGNTIYF TGTGCCAGCAGTTTGAAAGCGGGAAAGGGAAACACCATATATTTT
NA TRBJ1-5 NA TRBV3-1 CASSQGGGGPQHF TGTGCCAGCAGCCAAGGAGGTGGGGGGCCCCAGCATTTT
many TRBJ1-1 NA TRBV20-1 CSEGENTEAFF TGCAGTGAGGGGGAAAACACTGAAGCTTTCTTT
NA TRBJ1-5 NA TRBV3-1 CASSQDIQGGQPQHF TGTGCCAGCAGCCAAGATATACAGGGTGGTCAGCCCCAGCATTTT
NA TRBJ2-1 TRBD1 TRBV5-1 CASSLEPGQSHEQFF TGTGCCAGCAGCTTAGAGCCGGGACAGAGCCATGAGCAGTTCTTC
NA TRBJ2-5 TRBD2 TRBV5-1 CASSTGLGVGTQYF TGCGCCAGCAGCACGGGACTAGGGGTAGGGACCCAGTACTTC
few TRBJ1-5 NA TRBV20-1 CSAKPGQHNQPQHF TGCAGTGCTAAACCGGGACAACATAATCAGCCCCAGCATTTT
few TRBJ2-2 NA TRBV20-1 CSAINENTGELFF TGCAGTGCTATTAACGAGAACACCGGGGAGCTGTTTTTT
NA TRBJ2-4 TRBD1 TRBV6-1 CASSHRGTGAYKNIQYF TGTGCCAGCAGCCATAGGGGGACAGGGGCCTACAAAAACATTCAGTACTTC
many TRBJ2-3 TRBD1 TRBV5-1 CASSSGQGWDTQYF TGCGCCAGCAGCTCCGGACAGGGGTGGGATACGCAGTATTTT
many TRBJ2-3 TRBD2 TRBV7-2 CASSLVAGMGNTQYF TGTGCCAGCAGCTTAGTAGCGGGTATGGGGAATACGCAGTATTTT
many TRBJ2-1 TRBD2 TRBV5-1 CATRTSGGARNEQFF TGCGCCACCAGGACTAGCGGGGGGGCCAGGAATGAGCAGTTCTTC
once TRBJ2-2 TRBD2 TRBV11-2 CASGSGLAGGRVLGELFF TGTGCCAGCGGCTCGGGACTAGCGGGGGGGCGGGTTCTCGGGGAGCTGTTTTTT
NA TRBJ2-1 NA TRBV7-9 CASSSPFRLLYNEQFF TGTGCCAGCAGCTCCCCTTTCCGGTTGCTATACAATGAGCAGTTCTTC
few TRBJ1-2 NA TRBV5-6 CASSSWTDDNYGYTF TGTGCCAGCAGCTCTTGGACGGATGACAACTATGGCTACACCTTC
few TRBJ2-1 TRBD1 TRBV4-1 CASSRQGGRTSYNEQFF TGCGCCAGCAGCCGACAAGGGGGCAGGACCTCATACAATGAGCAGTTCTTC
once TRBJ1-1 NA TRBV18 CASSPRRGLDTEAFF TGTGCCAGCTCACCACGGAGGGGCTTGGACACTGAAGCTTTCTTT
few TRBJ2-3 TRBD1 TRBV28 CASSLAQGQGVTDTQYF TGTGCCAGCAGTTTGGCCCAAGGACAGGGCGTGACAGATACGCAGTATTTT
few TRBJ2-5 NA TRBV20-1 CSASGLSGWTQYF TGCAGTGCTTCGGGGCTCTCAGGGTGGACCCAGTACTTC
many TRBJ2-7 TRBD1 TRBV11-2 CASSLGQGFGEQYF TGTGCCAGCAGCTTAGGACAGGGATTCGGCGAGCAGTACTTC
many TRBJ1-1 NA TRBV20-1 CSAYLGYTEAFF TGCAGTGCTTACCTAGGGTACACTGAAGCTTTCTTT
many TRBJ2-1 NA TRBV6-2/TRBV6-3 CASKEGYNEQFF TGTGCCAGCAAAGAGGGCTACAATGAGCAGTTCTTC
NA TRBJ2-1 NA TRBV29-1 CSVEGGRGGLYNEQFF TGCAGCGTTGAGGGGGGGAGGGGGGGCCTCTACAATGAGCAGTTCTTC
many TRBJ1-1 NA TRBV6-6 CASSYRMNTEAFF TGTGCCAGCAGTTACAGGATGAACACTGAAGCTTTCTTT
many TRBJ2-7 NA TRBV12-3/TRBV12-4 CASSLTMQAYEQYF TGTGCCAGCAGTTTAACAATGCAGGCCTACGAGCAGTACTTC
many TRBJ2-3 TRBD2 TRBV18 CASSPLPLAGTTSTDTQYF TGTGCCAGCTCACCCCTCCCTCTAGCGGGGACAACTAGCACAGATACGCAGTATTTT